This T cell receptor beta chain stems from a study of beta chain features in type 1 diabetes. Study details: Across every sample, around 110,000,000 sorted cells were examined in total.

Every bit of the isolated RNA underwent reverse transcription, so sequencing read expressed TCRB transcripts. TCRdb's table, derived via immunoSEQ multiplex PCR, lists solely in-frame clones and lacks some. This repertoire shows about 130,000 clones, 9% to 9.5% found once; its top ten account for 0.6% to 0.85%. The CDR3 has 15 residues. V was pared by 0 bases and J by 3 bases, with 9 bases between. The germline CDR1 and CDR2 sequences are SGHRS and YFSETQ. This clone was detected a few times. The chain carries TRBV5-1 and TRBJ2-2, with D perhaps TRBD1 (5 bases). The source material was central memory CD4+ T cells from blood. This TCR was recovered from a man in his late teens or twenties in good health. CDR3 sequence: CASSLGGADTGELFF. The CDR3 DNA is TGCGCCAGCAGCTTGGGTGGGGCGGACACCGGGGAGCTGTTTTTT.